This TCR beta chain came from a study of CD8 T cells in Susac syndrome. Study-wide context: There were Susac syndrome patients who were therapy-naive at blood draw, others on corticosteroids, and others on intravenous immunoglobulin alone.

The RNA, about 0.45 to 1 ug, was put through reverse transcription using random hexamers. Amplification of TCR beta CDR3 by immunoSEQ multiplex PCR spanned 54 Vbeta and 13 Jbeta. In TCRdb, the immunoSEQ multiplex PCR reads were re-called with MiXCR into one record per CDR3 protein. This repertoire shows around 71,000 distinct CDR3 sequences, 93% found once; its top ten account for around 0.15%. The CDR3 spans 15 residues. Germline loops: CDR1 LGHNA, CDR2 YSLEER. Trimming left V 0 bases short and J 5 bases short, with 11 bases between. Sequencing of TCR beta was undertaken in CD8+ and CD4+ T cells derived from blood. TEMRA cells were enriched by FACS, while CD8+ and CD4+ T cells were obtained through a negative isolation that was performed magnetically.

This chain uses TRBV4-3 with TRBJ1-5; D remains unclear. The sequencing input was CD4+ T cells from PBMCs. The sequence was collected from a human donor with Susac syndrome. This chain's CDR3 is CASSQEWREDQPQHF. In nucleotides, the CDR3 is TGCGCCAGCAGCCAAGAATGGAGGGAGGATCAGCCCCAGCATTTT.